The 17 T cell receptor beta chains in this list originate from one sample, sequenced in a study of early T cells in non-severe SARS-CoV-2 infection. TCRdb redid the calling of the 5' RACE reads with MiXCR, one entry per CDR3 protein. The repertoire holds 25,000 to 30,000 distinct CDR3 sequences, with 5% to 5.5% as singletons. The material sequenced was whole blood. Receptors were obtained from an adult who was a healthcare worker with PCR-confirmed SARS-CoV-2 infection or an uninfected control (not recorded which).

This clonotype has ten or more counts. The chain joins TRBV27 to TRBJ2-7; D gene uncertain. Between the trimmed V and J ends, which lost 3 bases and 1 base, there was a span of 10 bases. CDR1 is MNHEY and CDR2 is SMNVEV in the germline V gene (reference sequence). The CDR3 covers 14 residues. CDR3 sequence reads: CASSFGAISYEQYF. The CDR3, as DNA: TGTGCCAGCAGTTTCGGAGCGATTTCCTACGAGCAGTACTTC.

This clonotype was counted many times. The rearrangement joins TRBV24-1 to TRBJ2-2; D may be TRBD1 (6 bases). Germline CDR1 is KGHDR and CDR2 is SFDVKD. Trimming removed 0 bases from V and 6 bases from J, with 10 bases in between. The CDR3 length is 15 residues. In DNA form, the CDR3 reads TGTGCCACCAGTGATTTGCCCAGGGGTTCCGGGGAGCTGTTTTTT. Translation: CATSDLPRGSGELFF.

Only a few counts were recorded for this clonotype. V usage is TRBV6-2 or TRBV6-3 and J usage is TRBJ2-7; possible D gene TRBD2, 6 bases. The germline V and J ends were trimmed by 6 bases and 7 bases, with 25 bases remaining between them. Per the germline V gene, CDR1 is MNHEY and CDR2 is SVGEGT. The CDR3 length is 16 residues. The CDR3 coding sequence is TGTGCCAGCAGCCTAGGGACTCTACGTACGATGTGGGAGCAGTACTTC. Its protein product is CASSLGTLRTMWEQYF.

This clonotype has just a few counts. The chain links TRBV10-2 to TRBJ2-5, with D tentatively TRBD1 (6 bases). The germline gives CDR1 WSHSY, CDR2 SAAADI. V lost 3 bases and J 0 bases, leaving 11 bases between the germline ends. There are 15 residues in the CDR3. CDR3 protein: CASSDPTGYQETQYF. As DNA, the CDR3 is TGCGCCAGCAGTGATCCCACAGGGTACCAAGAGACCCAGTACTTC.

This clonotype was recorded at least ten times. V usage is TRBV19 and J usage is TRBJ2-2; D possibly corresponds to TRBD2 (6 bases). The CDR3 has 16 amino acids. V was shortened by 3 bases and J by 3 bases, with 14 bases between the two germline ends. Germline-derived CDR1 and CDR2 are LNHDA and SQIVND (reference sequence). This CDR3 reads CASSMRRDLDTGELFF. CDR3 in DNA: TGTGCCAGTAGTATGCGGAGGGACCTTGACACCGGGGAGCTGTTTTTT.

V is TRBV7-2 and J is TRBJ2-1; 10 bases agree with TRBD1. CDR1 SGHTA and CDR2 FQGNSA come from the germline V gene. The J segment lost 2 bases and the V segment lost 5 bases, leaving 3 bases of the junction unmatched. There are 15 residues in the CDR3. CDR3 nucleotides: TGTGCCAGCAGCGGGGACAGGGGAACCTACAATGAGCAGTTCTTC. Its protein product is CASSGDRGTYNEQFF.

Relative to its sample, this clonotype is medium-sized. J is TRBJ2-1 and V is TRBV20-1, with 8 bases fitting TRBD1. This CDR3 is 15 amino acids long. Germline V CDR1 and CDR2: DFQATT, SNEGSKA (reference sequence). With V trimmed by 4 bases and J by 4 bases, 9 bases remained unmatched. The CDR3 bases are TGCAGTGCTACCCCGGACAGGGATGATTACAATGAGCAGTTCTTC. Translation gives CSATPDRDDYNEQFF.

This clonotype is medium-sized within its sample. The CDR3 reads CASSQDWLSNQPQHF. Written as DNA, the CDR3 is TGCGCCAGCAGCCAAGATTGGCTTAGCAATCAGCCCCAGCATTTT. The chain is built from TRBV4-1 and TRBJ1-5; no firm D call. CDR3 size: 15 residues. The V and J ends lost 0 bases and 0 bases respectively, with 6 bases between them. Looked up from germline, CDR1 is MGHRA and CDR2 is YSYEKL.

This clonotype was detected many times. V gene TRBV12-3 or TRBV12-4 combines with J gene TRBJ2-5; no clear D gene. V dropped 2 bases and J dropped 2 bases, with 9 bases sitting between them. This CDR3 comprises 14 residues. CDR3: CASSLWLAQETQYF. In DNA form, the CDR3 reads TGTGCCAGCAGTTTATGGCTCGCGCAAGAGACCCAGTACTTC.

This clonotype has only a few counts. The chain employs TRBV14 and TRBJ1-6; the D is unclear. The CDR3 totals 14 residues. Trimming stripped 4 bases from V and 2 bases from J, with 6 bases between. CDR1 SGHDN and CDR2 FVKESK come from the germline V gene. CDR3 in amino acids: CASSLPTYNSPLHF. CDR3 coding DNA: TGTGCCAGCAGCCTACCCACCTATAATTCACCCCTCCACTTT.

The chain recombines TRBV29-1 with TRBJ2-3; D remains ambiguous. The CDR3 loop spans 11 amino acids. Germline loops: CDR1 SQVTM, CDR2 ANQGSEA. V dropped 5 bases and J dropped 4 bases, with 7 bases sitting between them. The CDR3 DNA follows: TGCAGCGTTTACGTCCCAGATACGCAGTATTTT. Translated, it gives CSVYVPDTQYF.

The CDR3 loop reads CASKEGDGSYTF. The DNA of the CDR3 is TGTGCCAGCAAGGAGGGGGATGGAAGCTACACCTTC. The V gene is TRBV27, the J gene TRBJ1-2, with D possibly TRBD1 on 6 matching bases. The CDR3 runs 12 residues. Germline values: CDR1 MNHEY, CDR2 SMNVEV (reference sequence). V lost 7 bases, J lost 9 bases, and 15 bases lay in between.

The chain is built from TRBV6-5 and TRBJ2-2, with D hard to call. The CDR3 has 16 amino acids. Germline V gene data show CDR1 as MNHEY and CDR2 as SVGAGI. V was clipped by 3 bases and J by 6 bases, with 17 bases between them. This CDR3 reads CASSYNSADYAGELFF. In nucleotides, the CDR3 is TGTGCCAGCAGTTATAATTCTGCAGATTACGCCGGGGAGCTGTTTTTT.

The rearrangement uses TRBV7-9 and TRBJ1-5, with TRBD1 matching over 9 bases. After removal of 0 bases from V and 0 bases from J, the junction contained 6 bases not matched to a gene. CDR3 length equals 18 residues. Per the germline V gene, CDR1 is SEHNR and CDR2 is FQNEAQ (reference sequence). The CDR3 region is CASSLATGGPYSNQPQHF. The CDR3 nucleotides are TGTGCCAGCAGCTTAGCGACAGGGGGGCCTTATAGCAATCAGCCCCAGCATTTT.

This clonotype was recorded at least ten times. CDR3 DNA: TGTGCCAGCAGCTTAGCCCCGGCAGGGGGAAGCGCAGATACGCAGTATTTT. Its translation is CASSLAPAGGSADTQYF. V usage is TRBV7-7 and J usage is TRBJ2-3; 7 bases match TRBD1. The CDR3 covers 17 residues. V lost 0 bases, J lost 4 bases, and 10 bases stayed unmatched. CDR1 and CDR2 (germline): SSHAT, FNYEAQ (reference sequence).

By frequency in the sample, this clonotype is medium-sized. This chain links TRBV5-4 with TRBJ1-2, with TRBD1 matching 11 bases. V lost 4 bases to trimming and J lost 3 bases; unmatched junction nucleotides: 11. Germline V lookup: CDR1 SGHNT, CDR2 YYREEE (reference sequence). The CDR3 has 17 residues. For the CDR3, the DNA is TGTGCCAGCAGCGGCAGGACAGGGGGCGCTTCCGACTATGGCTACACCTTC. It specifies CASSGRTGGASDYGYTF.

This chain joins TRBV7-2 and TRBJ1-1; 11 bases agree with TRBD1. The CDR3 is 16 residues long. Trimming cost V 5 bases and J 3 bases; bases outside gene matches: 8. The germline gives CDR1 SGHTA, CDR2 FQGNSA. The CDR3 reads CASSPGQGASYTEAFF. In DNA form, the CDR3 reads TGTGCCAGCAGCCCCGGACAGGGGGCTTCGTACACTGAAGCTTTCTTT.